These 32 T cell receptor beta chains share one sample of origin, sequenced in a study of early stage breast cancer tumors. Using immunoSEQ multiplex PCR, the repertoire was profiled, and TCRdb retains in-frame clones only, with some absent. The table has some 30,000 clones, 70% to 90% seen once; the top ten hold roughly 9.9%. The sequencing input was blood. The origin of the receptors is a person aged 45-60 years with breast cancer.

This clone occurred once. The chain carries TRBV7-9 and TRBJ2-7; D is undetermined. In germline, CDR1 is SEHNR, CDR2 FQNEAQ (reference sequence). V lost 3 bases, J lost 2 bases, and 11 bases lay in between. There are 14 residues in the CDR3. The DNA for the CDR3 is TGTGCCAGCAGCTTTAAGGCCAGAACCTACGAGCAGTACTTC. Its translation: CASSFKARTYEQYF.

The rearrangement links TRBV7-7 to TRBJ1-4; D possibly corresponds to TRBD1 (6 bases). The germline V gene encodes CDR1 SSHAT and CDR2 FNYEAQ (reference sequence). The CDR3 is 16 residues long. V was trimmed by 6 bases and J by 2 bases, leaving 16 bases between them. The CDR3 spells CASRSSDRSTNEKLFF. The CDR3 DNA follows: TGTGCCAGCAGATCTTCTGACAGGTCGACTAATGAAAAACTGTTTTTT.

The chain has TRBV5-5 and TRBJ2-7, with 10 bases that match TRBD2. The V and J ends lost 4 bases and 5 bases, in that order; junction bases with no gene match: 6. Germline CDR1 is SGHKS and CDR2 is YYEKEE (reference sequence). The CDR3 has 14 amino acids. The CDR3: CASSHGTSEHEQYF. DNA of the CDR3: TGTGCCAGCAGCCACGGGACTAGCGAACACGAGCAGTACTTC.

The V gene is TRBV11-1, the J gene TRBJ2-7; 10 bases agree with TRBD1. The CDR3 extends over 15 amino acids. The V and J ends lost 4 bases and 5 bases, in that order; junction bases with no gene match: 8. CDR1 is SGHAT, CDR2 FQDESV, per germline (reference sequence). This CDR3 is CASSSRQGAADEQYF. The CDR3, as DNA: TGTGCCAGCAGCTCCAGACAGGGGGCAGCAGACGAGCAGTACTTC. Full variable domain (missing parts from reference TRBV11-1 and TRBJ2-7): EAEVAQSPRYKITEKSQAVAFWCDPISGHATLYWYRQILGQGPELLVQFQDESVVDDSQLPKDRFSAERLKGVDSTLKIQPAELGDSAMYLCASSSRQGAADEQYFGPGTRLTVT.

The chain has TRBV5-8 and TRBJ1-2, with TRBD1 matching 8 bases. With V trimmed by 0 bases and J by 0 bases, 13 bases remained unmatched. This CDR3 is built from 19 residues. Looked up from germline, CDR1 is SGHTS and CDR2 is YDEGEE. Written as DNA, the CDR3 is TGTGCCAGCAGCTTGGCTTTAGGACAGGGCTATGGCTCTAACTATGGCTACACCTTC. Translation: CASSLALGQGYGSNYGYTF.

CDR3 sequence (DNA): TGCGCCAGCAGACTGGTAGACACTCGAGTTGATACGCAGTATTTT. It translates to CASRLVDTRVDTQYF. The chain carries TRBV5-1 and TRBJ2-3; D gene unclear. The CDR3 spans 15 residues. V gave up 5 bases and J gave up 6 bases, with 19 bases separating them. Germline V lookup: CDR1 SGHRS, CDR2 YFSETQ.

This clone has just a few counts. This chain connects TRBV2 to TRBJ2-7; a weak D match, TRBD1 (8 bases). V was shortened by 6 bases and J by 10 bases, with 28 bases between the two germline ends. Looked up from germline, CDR1 is SNHLY and CDR2 is FYNNEI. The CDR3 runs 16 residues. The CDR3 DNA sequence: TGTGCCAGCAGCGGTACGCGTGGACAGGGAGGGATCAATCAGTACTTC. It translates to CASSGTRGQGGINQYF. Drawing the rest from reference TRBV2 and TRBJ2-7, the complete variable domain is EPEVTQTPSHQVTQMGQEVILRCVPISNHLYFYWYRQILGQKVEFLVSFYNNEISEKSEIFDDQFSVERPDGSNFTLKIRSTKLEDSAMYFCASSGTRGQGGINQYFGPGTRLTVT.

This chain joins TRBV6-6 and TRBJ2-7, with D tentatively TRBD2 (6 bases). Germline-derived CDR1 and CDR2 are MNHNY and SVGAGI (reference sequence). V shed 7 bases and J shed 3 bases, with 13 bases lying between them. This CDR3 is 13 amino acids long. The CDR3, as DNA: TGTGCCAGCATTCGGAGGGCTTACTACGAGCAGTACTTC. Translating it yields CASIRRAYYEQYF.

The chain employs TRBV19 and TRBJ2-2; 7 nucleotides match TRBD2. V was clipped by 3 bases and J by 4 bases; unmatched bases: 5. The CDR3 covers 15 residues. Germline CDR1 and CDR2: LNHDA and SQIVND (reference sequence). CDR3 DNA sequence: TGTGCCAGTAGTATCGGACTAGTAGGCACCGGGGAGCTGTTTTTT. It specifies CASSIGLVGTGELFF.

The chain is built from TRBV27 and TRBJ2-7; 7 bases align to TRBD1. The J segment lost 0 bases and the V segment lost 6 bases, leaving 14 bases of the junction unmatched. The length of the CDR3 is 17 residues. In germline, CDR1 is MNHEY, CDR2 SMNVEV (reference sequence). In DNA, the CDR3 is TGTGCCAGCAGCAAGGGGAGAGGACAGGCGAGCTCCTACGAGCAGTACTTC. Translated: CASSKGRGQASSYEQYF.

In this sample, this clone turned up once. Other DNA sequences in this sample translate to the same CDR3. The chain employs TRBV18 and TRBJ1-1; D not certain. The V and J ends lost 3 bases and 1 base respectively, with 9 bases between them. CDR3 size: 14 residues. Per germline, CDR1 KGHSH and CDR2 LQKENI. The CDR3 DNA is TGTGCCAGCTCACCTGGGCTAGGGAACACTGAAGCTTTCTTT. Translating it yields CASSPGLGNTEAFF.

The rearrangement links TRBV20-1 to TRBJ1-4; D is uncertain. CDR1 and CDR2 from the germline V gene are DFQATT and SNEGSKA (reference sequence). Trimming removed 4 bases from V and 5 bases from J, with 5 bases in between. The CDR3 is 11 residues long. CDR3 DNA: TGCAGTGCTACCCAGAATGAAAAACTGTTTTTT. Encoded protein: CSATQNEKLFF.

In DNA form, the CDR3 reads TGTGCCAGCAGCCCACGGACAGGGGTCGATACGCAGTATTTT. Residues: CASSPRTGVDTQYF. The J gene is TRBJ2-3, the V gene TRBV9, with 9 nucleotides matching TRBD1. The CDR3 consists of 14 residues. Trimming took 4 bases from V and 6 from J; bases not matched to a gene: 6. Per germline, CDR1 SGDLS and CDR2 YYNGEE.

The chain links TRBV5-4 to TRBJ1-1; 7 positions match TRBD1. This CDR3 contains 15 residues. The V gene end was trimmed by 3 bases and the J gene end by 3 bases; junction bases not matched to a gene: 8. Germline-derived CDR1 and CDR2 are SGHNT and YYREEE (reference sequence). CDR3 coding DNA: TGTGCCAGCAGCTCCACGACAGGGAGGGACACTGAAGCTTTCTTT. Amino acids: CASSSTTGRDTEAFF.

This chain connects TRBV5-1 to TRBJ2-3, with D tentatively TRBD2 (6 bases). Germline V lookup: CDR1 SGHRS, CDR2 YFSETQ. The germline V and J ends were trimmed by 0 bases and 2 bases, with 10 bases remaining between them. The CDR3 loop spans 15 amino acids. CDR3 in amino acids: CASSLERAITDTQYF. The CDR3 DNA is TGCGCCAGCAGCTTGGAGCGGGCAATCACAGATACGCAGTATTTT.

The CDR3 loop reads CASLGGDEKLFF. CDR3 coding DNA: TGTGCCAGTTTAGGGGGAGATGAAAAACTGTTTTTT. The V gene is TRBV11-2, the J gene TRBJ1-4; a possible D gene is TRBD1 (6 bases). V gave up 9 bases and J gave up 6 bases, with 11 bases separating them. The germline V gene has CDR1 SGHAT and CDR2 FQNNGV. This CDR3 comprises 12 residues.

Note on this clone: Likely a read error: the CDR3 ends without its conserved phenylalanine or tryptophan. The limits of the CDR3 on the DNA are not certain, so only TCRdb's listed CDR3 is given. The genes are TRBV21-1 and TRBJ2-7; the table's D call, TRBD1, was not checked against the DNA. TRBV21-1 is a pseudogene locus. The CDR3 totals 9 residues, both ends included. Here the CDR3 reads CASSKDSSA.

The rearrangement uses TRBV25-1 and TRBJ2-7; the D gene is possibly TRBD1 (6 bases). V was pared by 5 bases and J by 0 bases, with 14 bases between. CDR1 is MGHDK, CDR2 SYGVNS, per germline. There are 15 residues in the CDR3. CDR3 sequence (DNA): TGTGCCAGCAGTAATGACAGGCTGTTCTCCTACGAGCAGTACTTC. It is translated as CASSNDRLFSYEQYF.

The V gene is TRBV6-1, the J gene TRBJ2-7; the D call may be TRBD1 or TRBD2 (5 bases each). The germline V gene has CDR1 MNHNS and CDR2 SASEGT. This CDR3 spans 14 amino acids. Trimming took 11 bases from V and 2 from J, leaving 19 bases between them. The DNA for the CDR3 is TGTGCCGGCCGGGGCAGGGAGCCCCCCTACGAGCAGTACTTC. Protein product: CAGRGREPPYEQYF.

This chain joins TRBV29-1 and TRBJ2-1; 11 bases agree with TRBD2. Trimming removed 3 bases from V and 4 bases from J; junction bases left unmatched: 5. Germline V gene data show CDR1 as SQVTM and CDR2 as ANQGSEA. CDR3 size: 15 residues. CDR3 sequence: CSVDGTSGVYNEQFF. CDR3 DNA sequence: TGCAGCGTTGACGGGACTAGCGGAGTTTACAATGAGCAGTTCTTC.

This chain connects TRBV7-9 to TRBJ2-3; D is undetermined. Between the trimmed V and J ends, which lost 1 base and 2 bases, there was a span of 7 bases. The CDR3 consists of 14 residues. Germline-derived CDR1 and CDR2 are SEHNR and FQNEAQ (reference sequence). CDR3 DNA sequence: TGTGCCAGCAGCTTAGGGTGGGCCACAGATACGCAGTATTTT. Its protein product is CASSLGWATDTQYF.

This chain links TRBV5-4 with TRBJ2-3; D is perhaps TRBD2 (6 bases). Trimming shortened V by 3 bases and J by 0 bases, and 14 bases separated the two germline ends. In germline, CDR1 is SGHNT, CDR2 YYREEE (reference sequence). This CDR3 region has 16 residues. The CDR3 protein is CASSWGGGRSTDTQYF. The CDR3 region has the DNA TGTGCCAGCAGCTGGGGCGGAGGGCGAAGCACAGATACGCAGTATTTT.

This clone appeared once. V gene TRBV28 combines with J gene TRBJ1-5; TRBD1 is a possible D gene (6 bases). In germline, CDR1 is MDHEN, CDR2 SYDVKM. Trimming shortened V by 6 bases and J by 3 bases, and 15 bases separated the two germline ends. The CDR3 runs to 15 residues. CDR3 in amino acids: CASSRGGADNQPQHF. CDR3 nucleotides: TGTGCCAGCAGCCGAGGGGGAGCAGACAATCAGCCCCAGCATTTT.

This chain links TRBV19 with TRBJ2-7, with D unresolved. Trimming removed 3 bases at V and 2 bases at J, with 14 bases between. Germline CDR1 is LNHDA and CDR2 is SQIVND (reference sequence). The CDR3 spans 15 residues. CDR3 loop: CASSITPDEAYEQYF. Written as DNA, the CDR3 is TGTGCCAGTAGTATTACGCCGGACGAGGCCTACGAGCAGTACTTC.

This chain joins TRBV2 and TRBJ2-7, with 9 bases that match TRBD1. The germline V gene encodes CDR1 SNHLY and CDR2 FYNNEI. This CDR3 region has 12 residues. V trimming: 6 bases; J trimming: 3 bases; junction bases outside the gene matches: 0. This CDR3 reads CASRTGGYEQYF. CDR3 DNA sequence: TGTGCCAGCAGGACAGGGGGCTACGAGCAGTACTTC.

The chain couples TRBV21-1 to TRBJ2-4; TRBD2, the table's D call, lacks a check against the DNA. TRBV21-1 is designated a pseudogene. The CDR3 totals 19 residues. The CDR3 DNA sequence: TGTGCCAGCAGCACCCACCCACCTACGCGGGGGGCCTCCAAAAACATTCAGTACTTC. This gives the protein CASSTHPPTRGASKNIQYF.

The gene calls are TRBV7-2 and TRBJ2-3; no definite D call. The V end was cut by 2 bases, the J end by 6 bases, with 3 bases between. The CDR3 length is 11 residues. Germline V gives CDR1 SGHTA, CDR2 FQGNSA. The CDR3 here is CASSLQDTQYF. The CDR3 DNA is TGTGCCAGCAGCTTACAGGATACGCAGTATTTT.

V and J are TRBV4-2 and TRBJ2-5, with a weak D call TRBD2 (5 bases). The CDR3 consists of 15 residues. Deletions cut 0 bases from V and 6 bases from J, with 14 bases between. Per germline, CDR1 LGHNA and CDR2 YNFKEQ. CDR3 amino acids: CASSQERRVEKTQYF. Here the CDR3 DNA reads TGTGCCAGCAGCCAAGAACGGCGGGTCGAGAAGACCCAGTACTTC.

The rearrangement uses TRBV9 and TRBJ2-3; TRBD1 aligns across 7 bases. V trimming: 3 bases; J trimming: 3 bases; junction bases outside the gene matches: 16. The CDR3 is 18 amino acids. Germline values: CDR1 SGDLS, CDR2 YYNGEE. The DNA for the CDR3 is TGTGCCAGCAGCGAAGCCCTCTGGACAGGACGGAGAACAGATACGCAGTATTTT. Its translation: CASSEALWTGRRTDTQYF.

A single count supports this clone. The chain employs TRBV19 and TRBJ1-5, with 9 bases matching TRBD1. The CDR3 runs 17 residues. The J segment lost 1 base and the V segment lost 5 bases, leaving 9 bases of the junction unmatched. Germline CDR1 and CDR2: LNHDA and SQIVND (reference sequence). The CDR3 coding sequence is TGTGCCAGTAGTCCACTACAGGGGGCGGAGAGCAATCAGCCCCAGCATTTT. It codes for CASSPLQGAESNQPQHF.

This clone has just one count. The chain recombines TRBV6-6 with TRBJ1-1; D is unresolved. The germline CDR1 and CDR2 sequences are MNHNY and SVGAGI (reference sequence). The V and J ends lost 7 bases and 1 base respectively, with 19 bases between them. CDR3 length: 16 amino acids. The CDR3 nucleotides read TGTGCCAGCACCCGGAGCCAAGGGTCGTGGAACACTGAAGCTTTCTTT. This translates into CASTRSQGSWNTEAFF.

V and J are TRBV27 and TRBJ1-4, with D unresolved. This CDR3 contains 16 residues. The V gene's germline CDR1 is MNHEY and CDR2 SMNVEV (reference sequence). V lost 6 bases, J lost 0 bases, and 14 bases lay in between. CDR3 loop: CASSPAPLTTNEKLFF. The CDR3 region has the DNA TGTGCCAGCAGCCCCGCTCCCCTGACAACTAATGAAAAACTGTTTTTT.